This is a list of T cell receptor beta chains from one sample in a study of T cells in Graves' hyperthyroidism and ophthalmopathy. Each CDR3 protein gets one entry after TCRdb re-called the multiplex PCR reads with MiXCR. Of around 500,000 distinct CDR3 sequences in the sample, approximately 23% were seen once. The sequencing input was blood. The origin of the receptors is a woman between 70 and 85 years old with Graves' ophthalmopathy. CDR3s include the opening cysteine and the closing phenylalanine or tryptophan. The order of the fields is clone size, V gene, D gene, J gene, CDR3 DNA, CDR3 protein. A D gene is named only where the DNA matches it firmly. Not every row has a clone size; where given, it reads once, few, many or a size class.

>-|TRBV24-1|-|TRBJ2-3
TGTGCCACCAGTGATACCTTTCCAGACACCAAAACGCAGTATTTT
CATSDTFPDTKTQYF
>few|TRBV6-2/TRBV6-3|-|TRBJ2-7
TGTGCCAGCAGTTACCGGGGCGGTTCCTACGAGCAGTACTTC
CASSYRGGSYEQYF
>few|TRBV20-1|TRBD1|TRBJ1-1
TGCAGTGCTTACAGGGGGCTGGAAGCTTTCTTT
CSAYRGLEAFF
>few|TRBV7-2|TRBD2|TRBJ2-3
TGTGCCAGCAGCCTGCGACTAGCGGTCACAGATACGCAGTATTTT
CASSLRLAVTDTQYF
>-|TRBV7-9|-|TRBJ1-1
TGTGCCAGCAGCTTATCCCGGGGGCGTAACACTGAAGCTTTCTTT
CASSLSRGRNTEAFF
>-|TRBV5-1|-|TRBJ2-1
TGCGCCAGCAGCTCTCATAGGGGCAATGAGCAGTTCTTC
CASSSHRGNEQFF
>few|TRBV5-1|-|TRBJ2-5
TGCGCCAGCAGCTTGGGAGGGGATCCGGTGTACTTC
CASSLGGDPVYF
>-|TRBV11-1|-|TRBJ2-2
TGTGCCAGCAGTCCCGACAGAACGAACACCGGGGAGCTGTTTTTT
CASSPDRTNTGELFF
>-|TRBV19|TRBD1|TRBJ1-6
TGTGCCAGTAGTCCGCGACAGGGGTTTTATAATTCACCCCTCCACTTT
CASSPRQGFYNSPLHF
>few|TRBV20-1|TRBD2|TRBJ2-1
TGCAGTGCGAATCCCGCTAGCGGGAGGACTGAGCAGTTCTTC
CSANPASGRTEQFF
>-|TRBV28|TRBD1|TRBJ1-2
TGTGCCAGCAGTATCCCCACGGGACAGGGGTTCTATGGCTACACCTTC
CASSIPTGQGFYGYTF
>-|TRBV12-3/TRBV12-4|TRBD2|TRBJ2-7
TGTGCCAGCAGTTTGGCGTCTAGCGGGAGGGACGAGCAGTACTTC
CASSLASSGRDEQYF
>few|TRBV5-1|TRBD2|TRBJ2-7
TGCGCCAGCAGCTTGGTTGCGCTAGCGGCGGGCGAGCAGTACTTC
CASSLVALAAGEQYF
>many|TRBV5-1|-|TRBJ1-1
TGCGCCAGCAGCTCAGGACAGTGGAACACTGAAGCTTTCTTT
CASSSGQWNTEAFF
>-|TRBV19|-|TRBJ2-2
TGTGCCAGTAGTATTCTACAGCGCTCCGGGGAGCTGTTTTTT
CASSILQRSGELFF
>many|TRBV7-2|TRBD1|TRBJ1-5
TGTGCCAGCAGCTTAGCCCCAGGGGGTCAGCCCCAGCATTTT
CASSLAPGGQPQHF
>-|TRBV6-1|TRBD1|TRBJ2-1
TGTGCCAGCACCCTTACTGGGACAGGGACGAATGAGCAGTTCTTC
CASTLTGTGTNEQFF
>many|TRBV27|TRBD1|TRBJ2-2
TGTGCCAGCAGTCTAACAGGGGGCAAGCGGGCCGGGGAGCTGTTTTTT
CASSLTGGKRAGELFF
>-|TRBV7-3|TRBD2|TRBJ2-5
TGTGCCAGCAGCTCGGTAGAGGGAGGGCGACAAGAGACCCAGTACTTC
CASSSVEGGRQETQYF
>many|TRBV7-9|-|TRBJ2-2
TGTGCCAGCAGCCGTTCGTTCGGGGAGCTGTTTTTT
CASSRSFGELFF
>-|TRBV15|-|TRBJ1-4
TGTGCCACCAGCAGAAATTACCGGGACGTTGAAAAACTGTTTTTT
CATSRNYRDVEKLFF
>-|TRBV10-1|-|TRBJ2-2
TGCGCCAGCAGTGAGGGGGTAGTGGGCACCGGGGAGCTGTTTTTT
CASSEGVVGTGELFF
>many|TRBV20-1|-|TRBJ1-5
TGCAGTGCTAGATGGCAGGGAGGGCAGCCCCAGCATTTT
CSARWQGGQPQHF
>-|TRBV4-1|TRBD2|TRBJ2-5
TGCGCCAGCAGCCCCGGGGTACTAGCGGATCAAGAGACCCAGTACTTC
CASSPGVLADQETQYF
>-|TRBV10-3|TRBD1|TRBJ2-2
TGTGCCACCGGGACAGCGAACACCGGGGAGCTGTTTTTT
CATGTANTGELFF
>-|TRBV20-1|-|TRBJ2-3
TGCAGTGCTGACAGCCGGGACGGCACCACAGATACGCAGTATTTT
CSADSRDGTTDTQYF
>few|TRBV24-1|-|TRBJ1-1
TGTGCCACCAGTGATCCCGGTGGGACTGAAGCTTTCTTT
CATSDPGGTEAFF
>many|TRBV2|-|TRBJ2-3
TGTGCCAGCAGTTGGGCCACAGATACGCAGTATTTT
CASSWATDTQYF
>-|TRBV6-2/TRBV6-3|-|TRBJ2-1
TGTGCCAGCAGTGTACTCAACAGGGTGAATGAGCAGTTCTTC
CASSVLNRVNEQFF
>few|TRBV7-9|-|TRBJ2-7
TGTGCCAGCAGCTTAGTAGGGATGTCCTTGAGCTCCTACGAGCAGTACTTC
CASSLVGMSLSSYEQYF
>-|TRBV30|TRBD1|TRBJ2-3
TGTGCCTGGAGGAGATGGGGACAGGGGACAGATACGCAGTATTTT
CAWRRWGQGTDTQYF
>-|TRBV7-3|-|TRBJ1-1
TGTGCCAGCAGCTCCGGGGCGAACACTGAAGCTTTCTTT
CASSSGANTEAFF
>-|TRBV12-3/TRBV12-4|-|TRBJ1-6
TGTGCCAGCAGTACCCGGACGGAAAATTCACCCCTCCACTTT
CASSTRTENSPLHF
>few|TRBV24-1|-|TRBJ1-4
TGTGCCACCAGTGATACGACTGAAAAACTGTTTTTT
CATSDTTEKLFF
>-|TRBV6-1|-|TRBJ1-3
TGTGCCAGCAGTGGAGCGGCTAGCTCTGGAAACACCATATATTTT
CASSGAASSGNTIYF
>once|TRBV7-9|-|TRBJ2-1
TGTGCCAGCAACTTTGGGACCAGAAACAATGAGCAGTTCTTC
CASNFGTRNNEQFF
>-|TRBV19|TRBD1|TRBJ2-1
TGTGCCAGTAGGAGGGGGCAGTACAATGAGCAGTTCTTC
CASRRGQYNEQFF
>many|TRBV20-1|TRBD1|TRBJ2-7
TGCAGTGCCGGACAGGGAAATACCTACGAGCAGTACTTC
CSAGQGNTYEQYF
>few|TRBV11-2|-|TRBJ2-2
TGTGCCAGCACCCTATCACTAGCTTCCGGCGGGGAGCTGTTTTTT
CASTLSLASGGELFF
>few|TRBV28|-|TRBJ1-1
TGTGCCAGCAGTTTTGAAACCTGGAACACTGAAGCTTTCTTT
CASSFETWNTEAFF
>-|TRBV5-1|-|TRBJ2-7
TGCGCCAGCAGCAAACTACTAGGGGGAGTGACCCAATCCTACAATGAGCAGTACTTC
CASSKLLGGVTQSYNEQYF
>many|TRBV9|-|TRBJ2-6
TGTGCCAGCAGCCCCCGGGACTCCCTAAGTGGGGCCAACGTCCTGACTTTC
CASSPRDSLSGANVLTF
>few|TRBV2|-|TRBJ2-2
TGTGCCAGCAGGGCGGGATCGAACACCGGGGAGCTGTTTTTT
CASRAGSNTGELFF
>-|TRBV20-1|-|TRBJ2-1
TGCAGTGCTAATCGGGGCTACAATGAGCAGTTCTTC
CSANRGYNEQFF
>few|TRBV19|TRBD1|TRBJ1-5
TGTGCCAGCTGGGACAGGTTAAATCAGCCCCAGCATTTT
CASWDRLNQPQHF
>-|TRBV19|-|TRBJ2-4
TGTGCCAGTAGTGACCAGGGGAGCGCCAAAAACATTCAGTACTTC
CASSDQGSAKNIQYF
>-|TRBV19|-|TRBJ1-1
TGTGCCAGTAGTATAGGACTTGCAGGGGACAACAAGGGGGCTGAAGCTTTCTTT
CASSIGLAGDNKGAEAFF
>-|TRBV4-1|TRBD2|TRBJ2-3
TGCGCCAGCAGCCCCACGAGGGCTAGCGGGAGGGACCGAGATACGCAGTATTTT
CASSPTRASGRDRDTQYF
>once|TRBV29-1|TRBD2|TRBJ2-1
TGCAGCCTAGGGACTAGCGGGATTGAGCAGTTCTTC
CSLGTSGIEQFF
>-|TRBV11-2|-|TRBJ2-7
TGTGCCAGCAGCTTAGGAGGGGTCACCATCGGAACCTACGAGCAGTACTTC
CASSLGGVTIGTYEQYF
>many|TRBV28|TRBD2|TRBJ2-1
TGTGCCAGCACCGCCGGGGGGGGACTAGCGGGAGGCGGTCGCAACAATGAGCAGTTCTTC
CASTAGGGLAGGGRNNEQFF
>many|TRBV2|-|TRBJ2-5
TGTGCCAGCAAATTTGACGGTTACCAAGAGACCCAGTACTTC
CASKFDGYQETQYF
>-|TRBV5-6|-|TRBJ2-3
TGTGCCAGCAGACTGGCAGATACGCAGTATTTT
CASRLADTQYF
>-|TRBV27|TRBD1|TRBJ1-5
TGTGCCAGCAGACTCCGACAGGGTCCAACCGATCAGCCCCAGCATTTT
CASRLRQGPTDQPQHF
>-|TRBV7-2|-|TRBJ1-1
TGTGCCAGCAGCAATGGTAGTTTCGCTGAAGCTTTCTTT
CASSNGSFAEAFF
>few|TRBV7-3|-|TRBJ2-1
TGTGCCAGCAGCTTTGGAAGGGGGGAGCAGTTCTTC
CASSFGRGEQFF
>many|TRBV2|-|TRBJ1-2
TGTGCCAGCAATTCGGACAGCCACTATGGCTACACCTTC
CASNSDSHYGYTF
>-|TRBV30|-|TRBJ1-1
TGTGCCTGGATGGCAGGGAATACTGAAGCTTTCTTT
CAWMAGNTEAFF
>-|TRBV12-3/TRBV12-4|TRBD1|TRBJ1-2
TGTGCCACCTATGGAGGACAGGGCGGCTATGGCTACACCTTC
CATYGGQGGYGYTF
>-|TRBV2|-|TRBJ2-4
TGTGCCAGCAGAAAGGGAGGTATCCAAGCCAAAAACATTCAGTACTTC
CASRKGGIQAKNIQYF